Listed below are T cell receptor beta chains from one sample, sequenced in a study of cytomegalovirus exposure and HLA in healthy donors. Sequenced by immunoSEQ multiplex PCR; TCRdb stores in-frame clones only, minus some. The sample lists around 76,000 clones, about 70% occurring once. Source material: PBMCs. These receptors came from a man aged 35 to 55 in good health and CMV-seropositive. CDR3s include the opening cysteine and the closing phenylalanine or tryptophan. A D gene is named only where the DNA matches it firmly. The listing skips clone size in some rows; elsewhere it reads once, few, many or a size class.

d_gene | j_gene | abundance | v_gene | CDR3nt | CDR3aa
. | TRBJ2-3 | . | TRBV29-1 | TGCAGCGTTGAACGAACTAGCACAGATACGCAGTATTTT | CSVERTSTDTQYF
TRBD1 | TRBJ1-1 | . | TRBV19 | TGTGCCAGTACCATGGGACAGGTGAACACTGAAGCTTTCTTT | CASTMGQVNTEAFF
. | TRBJ2-2 | . | TRBV21-1 | TGTGCCAGCAGCACCACTCCGCTCGGGGACAGCCACCCCGCGAACACCGGGGAGCTGTTTTTT | CASSTTPLGDSHPANTGELFF
TRBD1 | TRBJ1-4 | . | TRBV28 | TGTGCCAGCAGTTATGGACAGGCCGGGGTTGAAAAACTGTTTTTT | CASSYGQAGVEKLFF
. | TRBJ1-1 | . | TRBV27 | TGTGCCAGCAGTTTATTAACAGGGAACACTGAAGCTTTCTTT | CASSLLTGNTEAFF
TRBD1 | TRBJ1-4 | . | TRBV5-8 | TGTGCCAGCACCCATGACAGGGGGAATGAAAAACTGTTTTTT | CASTHDRGNEKLFF
. | TRBJ1-1 | . | TRBV19 | TGTGCCAGTAGGACTGACGGCGAGAACACTGAAGCTTTCTTT | CASRTDGENTEAFF
. | TRBJ2-1 | . | TRBV6-6 | TGTGCCAGCAGTTACTCCATTGGAGCGAGTGAGCAGTTCTTC | CASSYSIGASEQFF
TRBD1 | TRBJ2-3 | . | TRBV6-1 | TGTGCCAGCAGTGAAGAGTACAGGGGGCACGGCACAGATACGCAGTATTTT | CASSEEYRGHGTDTQYF
TRBD1 | TRBJ1-6 | few | TRBV4-1 | TGCGCCAGCAGCCAAGATATGAGAGGGGGCAATTTAGATTCACCCCTCCACTTT | CASSQDMRGGNLDSPLHF
TRBD1 | TRBJ1-1 | . | TRBV5-4 | TGTGCCAGCCTTAGACAGGGGAACACTGAAGCTTTCTTT | CASLRQGNTEAFF
TRBD2 | TRBJ2-1 | few | TRBV9 | TGTGCCAGTGGGGGACTAGCGGGAGTAAATGAGCAGTTCTTC | CASGGLAGVNEQFF
TRBD1 | TRBJ1-1 | . | TRBV5-1 | TGCGCCAGCAGCACACGGACAGGGGGCACTGAAGCTTTCTTT | CASSTRTGGTEAFF
. | TRBJ1-1 | . | TRBV6-5 | TGTGCCAGCTTTACAGGGTTGGGGAACACTGAAGCTTTCTTT | CASFTGLGNTEAFF
TRBD1 | TRBJ1-2 | . | TRBV29-1 | TGCAGCGATACTCAGGGGGGTGTCTATGGCTACACCTTC | CSDTQGGVYGYTF
. | TRBJ1-2 | . | TRBV11-2 | TGTGCCAGCAGTCTTAACTATGGCTACACCTTC | CASSLNYGYTF
. | TRBJ1-2 | . | TRBV30 | TGTGCCTGGAAATCGGGCGGGGGAGGGACTGGCTACACCTTC | CAWKSGGGGTGYTF
. | TRBJ1-1 | . | TRBV27 | TGTGCCAGCTCTGAGCGGAGGGGCACTGAAGCTTTCTTT | CASSERRGTEAFF
. | TRBJ2-2 | . | TRBV7-7 | TGTGCTAGCAGCTGGGGCTCAAATGCGAACACCGGGGAGCTGTTTTTT | CASSWGSNANTGELFF
. | TRBJ1-1 | once | TRBV18 | TGTGCCAGCTCACCACCCTCCCTCGGCACTGAAGCTTTCTTT | CASSPPSLGTEAFF
. | TRBJ1-5 | once | TRBV28 | TGTGCCAGCGGTGAGGCTCCTCGCTACCAGCCCCAGCATTTT | CASGEAPRYQPQHF
. | TRBJ2-7 | few | TRBV4-2 | TGTGCCAGCAGCCAAGCCGGGACTCGCTACGAGCAGTACTTC | CASSQAGTRYEQYF
TRBD1 | TRBJ1-4 | . | TRBV9 | TGTGCCAGCAGCGTAGATCCAGGGGGCGTTGAAAAACTGTTTTTT | CASSVDPGGVEKLFF
. | TRBJ1-1 | few | TRBV6-5 | TGTGCCAGCCGTAGAGTCCTCCTGAACACTGAAGCTTTCTTT | CASRRVLLNTEAFF
. | TRBJ2-2 | few | TRBV7-2 | TGTGCCAGCAGCTTAGGGGGCAGCCACGGGGAGCTGTTTTTT | CASSLGGSHGELFF
TRBD1 | TRBJ2-5 | . | TRBV30 | TGTGCCTGGACGGGACAGAACGAAGAGACCCAGTACTTC | CAWTGQNEETQYF
TRBD1 | TRBJ1-5 | . | TRBV4-2 | TGTGCCAGCAGCCAAGTTGCACAGGGGGTTCAGCCCCAGCATTTT | CASSQVAQGVQPQHF
TRBD1 | TRBJ1-2 | . | TRBV5-1 | TGCGCCAGCAGCTTGGGCGGGACAGCAGCTAACTATGGCTACACCTTC | CASSLGGTAANYGYTF
. | TRBJ1-1 | . | TRBV7-9 | TGTTCCAGCAGCGTCGGCGGCTTACCTGAAGCTTTCTTT | CSSSVGGLPEAFF
. | TRBJ1-2 | . | TRBV5-6 | TGTGCCAGCAGCCCGCACGGTGACTATGGCTACACCTTC | CASSPHGDYGYTF
TRBD1 | TRBJ2-2 | . | TRBV19 | TGTGCCAGTAGTATGACAGGGTACACCGGGGAGCTGTTTTTT | CASSMTGYTGELFF
TRBD2 | TRBJ2-7 | once | TRBV5-1 | TGCGCCAGCAGCTTACACTCCGGGACTAGCGGTTACGAGCAGTACTTC | CASSLHSGTSGYEQYF
TRBD2 | TRBJ2-2 | . | TRBV5-1 | TGCGCCAGCAGCATAGGGACTAGCGGCCTTTCGTGGGACACCGGGGAGCTGTTTTTT | CASSIGTSGLSWDTGELFF
TRBD2 | TRBJ2-1 | few | TRBV19 | TGTGCCAGTAGAAACCAAACTAGCGGGGGGCTCAATGAGCAGTTCTTC | CASRNQTSGGLNEQFF
. | TRBJ2-1 | . | TRBV9 | TGTGCCAGCAGCGTAGAGGGACTCAATGAGCAGTTCTTC | CASSVEGLNEQFF
. | TRBJ2-6 | . | TRBV6-1 | TGTGCCAGCAGTGAAGCTACTGCAAGCTCTGGGGCCAACGTCCTGACTTTC | CASSEATASSGANVLTF
. | TRBJ1-2 | . | TRBV29-1 | TGCAGCGGTTCGACAGGCACTAATGGCTACACCTTC | CSGSTGTNGYTF
. | TRBJ1-1 | few | TRBV28 | TGTGCCGGGACATCGGGTACCATGAACACTGAAGCTTTCTTT | CAGTSGTMNTEAFF
. | TRBJ1-1 | . | TRBV7-2 | TGTGCCAGCAGCCCCCGGTTTACTGAAGCTTTCTTT | CASSPRFTEAFF
TRBD1 | TRBJ2-5 | . | TRBV18 | TGTGCCAGCTCACCACGATCCCCAGGGACAGCACAAGAGACCCAGTACTTC | CASSPRSPGTAQETQYF
TRBD1 | TRBJ2-2 | . | TRBV6-5 | TGTGCCAGCAGTTGGGACAGCCTGGGGACCGGGGAGCTGTTTTTT | CASSWDSLGTGELFF
. | TRBJ1-1 | . | TRBV13 | TGTGCCAGCAGCTTGAGGCATCAAGCTTTCTTT | CASSLRHQAFF